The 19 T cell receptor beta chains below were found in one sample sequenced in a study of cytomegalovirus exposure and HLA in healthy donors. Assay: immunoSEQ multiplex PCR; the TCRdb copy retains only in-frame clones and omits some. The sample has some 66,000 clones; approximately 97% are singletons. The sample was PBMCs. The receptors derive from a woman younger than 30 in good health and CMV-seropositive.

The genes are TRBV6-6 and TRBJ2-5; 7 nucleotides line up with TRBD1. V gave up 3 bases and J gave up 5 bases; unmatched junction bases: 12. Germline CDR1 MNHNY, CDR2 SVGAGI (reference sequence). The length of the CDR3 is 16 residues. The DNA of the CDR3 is TGTGCCAGCAGTTATGGAATTCGACAGGGATGGGAGACCCAGTACTTC. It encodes CASSYGIRQGWETQYF.

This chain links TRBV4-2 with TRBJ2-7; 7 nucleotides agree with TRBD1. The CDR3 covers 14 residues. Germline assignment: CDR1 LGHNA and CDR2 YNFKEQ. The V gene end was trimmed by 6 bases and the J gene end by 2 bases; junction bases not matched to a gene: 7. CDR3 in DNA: TGTGCCAGCAGGCTCCGGGACAGTACCTACGAGCAGTACTTC. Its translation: CASRLRDSTYEQYF.

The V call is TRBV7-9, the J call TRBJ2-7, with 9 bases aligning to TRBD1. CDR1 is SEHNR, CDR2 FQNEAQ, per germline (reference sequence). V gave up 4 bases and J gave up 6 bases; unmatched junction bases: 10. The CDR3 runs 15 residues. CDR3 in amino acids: CASSSTGQGGSEQYF. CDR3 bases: TGTGCCAGCAGCTCGACGGGACAGGGTGGGAGCGAGCAGTACTTC.

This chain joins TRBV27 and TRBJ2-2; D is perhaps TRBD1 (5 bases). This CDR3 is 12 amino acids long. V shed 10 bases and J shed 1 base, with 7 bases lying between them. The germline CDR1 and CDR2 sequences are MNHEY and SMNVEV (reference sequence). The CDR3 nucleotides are TGTGCCACCGGACAGAACACCGGGGAGCTGTTTTTT. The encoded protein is CATGQNTGELFF.

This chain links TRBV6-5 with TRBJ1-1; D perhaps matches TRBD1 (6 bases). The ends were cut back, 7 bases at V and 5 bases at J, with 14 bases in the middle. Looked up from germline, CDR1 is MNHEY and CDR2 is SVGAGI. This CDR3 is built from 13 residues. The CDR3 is CASNKGGRTEAFF. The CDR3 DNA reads TGTGCCAGCAACAAAGGGGGAAGGACTGAAGCTTTCTTT.

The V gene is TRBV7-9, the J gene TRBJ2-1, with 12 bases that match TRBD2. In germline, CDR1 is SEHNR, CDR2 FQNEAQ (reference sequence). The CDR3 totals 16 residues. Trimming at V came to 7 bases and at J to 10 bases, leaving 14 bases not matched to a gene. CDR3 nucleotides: TGTGCCAGCACCCCCCCTAGCGGGAGGGCCTCGGGGGAGCAGTTCTTC. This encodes CASTPPSGRASGEQFF.

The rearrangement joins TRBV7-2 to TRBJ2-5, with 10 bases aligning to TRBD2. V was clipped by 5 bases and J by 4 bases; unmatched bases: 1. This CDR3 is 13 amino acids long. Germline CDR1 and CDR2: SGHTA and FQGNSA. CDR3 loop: CASSRLAGETQYF. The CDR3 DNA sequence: TGTGCCAGCAGCCGACTAGCGGGAGAGACCCAGTACTTC.

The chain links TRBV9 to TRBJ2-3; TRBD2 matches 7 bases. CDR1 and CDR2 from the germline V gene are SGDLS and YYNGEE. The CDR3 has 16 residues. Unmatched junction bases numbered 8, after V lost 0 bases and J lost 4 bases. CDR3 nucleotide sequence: TGTGCCAGCAGCGTAGGGAGGGAGGGCCTTTCAGATACGCAGTATTTT. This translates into CASSVGREGLSDTQYF.

The CDR3 coding sequence is TGTGCCAGCAGCTTCCCAGGGGGCCGCAAGACCCAGTACTTC. Amino acids: CASSFPGGRKTQYF. The chain has TRBV5-4 and TRBJ2-5, with 8 positions matching TRBD1. The CDR3 contains 14 residues. Germline values: CDR1 SGHNT, CDR2 YYREEE (reference sequence). J was trimmed by 6 bases and V by 2 bases; bases with no gene match: 6.

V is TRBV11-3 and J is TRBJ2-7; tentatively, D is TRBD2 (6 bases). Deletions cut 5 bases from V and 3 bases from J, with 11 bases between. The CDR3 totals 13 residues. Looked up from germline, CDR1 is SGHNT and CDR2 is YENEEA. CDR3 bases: TGTGCCAGCAGCCAAGGGACTGACTACGAGCAGTACTTC. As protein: CASSQGTDYEQYF.

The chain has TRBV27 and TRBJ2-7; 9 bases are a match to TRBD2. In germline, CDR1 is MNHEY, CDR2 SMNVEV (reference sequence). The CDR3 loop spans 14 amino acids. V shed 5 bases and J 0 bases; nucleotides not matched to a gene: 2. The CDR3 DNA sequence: TGTGCCAGCAGTAAGACTAGCGGCTCCTACGAGCAGTACTTC. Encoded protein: CASSKTSGSYEQYF.

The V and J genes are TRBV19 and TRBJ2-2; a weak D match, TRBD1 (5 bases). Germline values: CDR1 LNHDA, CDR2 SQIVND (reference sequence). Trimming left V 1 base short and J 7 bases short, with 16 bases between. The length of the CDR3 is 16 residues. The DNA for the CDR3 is TGTGCCAGTAGTATAGGGGTCAGGGCTGGGATCGGGGAGCTGTTTTTT. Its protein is CASSIGVRAGIGELFF.

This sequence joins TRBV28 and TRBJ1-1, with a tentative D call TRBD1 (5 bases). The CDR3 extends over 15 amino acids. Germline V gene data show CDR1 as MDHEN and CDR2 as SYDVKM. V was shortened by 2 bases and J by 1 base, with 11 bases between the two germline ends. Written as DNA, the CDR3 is TGTGCCAGCAGTTTAGGGGGGGTTGAGAACACTGAAGCTTTCTTT. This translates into CASSLGGVENTEAFF.

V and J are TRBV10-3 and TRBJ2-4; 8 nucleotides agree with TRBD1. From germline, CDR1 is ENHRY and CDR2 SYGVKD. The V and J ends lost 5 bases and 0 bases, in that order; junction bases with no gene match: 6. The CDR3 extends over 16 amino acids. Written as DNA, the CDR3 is TGTGCCATCAGTTACAGGGGGATCATAGCCAAAAACATTCAGTACTTC. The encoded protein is CAISYRGIIAKNIQYF.

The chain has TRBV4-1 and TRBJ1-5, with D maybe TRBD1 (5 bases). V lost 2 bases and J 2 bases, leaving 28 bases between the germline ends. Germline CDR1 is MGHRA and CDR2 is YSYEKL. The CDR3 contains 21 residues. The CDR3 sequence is CASSQLWGRDTLPGGNQPQHF. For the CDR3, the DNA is TGCGCCAGCAGCCAATTGTGGGGCCGCGACACCCTCCCGGGGGGCAATCAGCCCCAGCATTTT.

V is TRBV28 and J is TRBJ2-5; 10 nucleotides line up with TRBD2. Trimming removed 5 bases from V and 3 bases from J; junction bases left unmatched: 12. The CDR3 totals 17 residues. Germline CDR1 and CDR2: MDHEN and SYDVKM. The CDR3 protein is CASSPLTPGLAKETQYF. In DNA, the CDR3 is TGTGCCAGCAGTCCTCTCACTCCGGGACTAGCGAAAGAGACCCAGTACTTC.

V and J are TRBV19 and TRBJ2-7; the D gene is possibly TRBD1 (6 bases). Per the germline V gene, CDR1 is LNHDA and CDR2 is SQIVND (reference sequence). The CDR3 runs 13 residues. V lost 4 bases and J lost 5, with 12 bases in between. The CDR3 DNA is TGTGCCAGTAGTAAACAGGGTTGGCACGAGCAGTACTTC. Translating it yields CASSKQGWHEQYF. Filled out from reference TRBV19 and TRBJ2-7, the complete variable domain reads DGGITQSPKYLFRKEGQNVTLSCEQNLNHDAMYWYRQDPGQGLRLIYYSQIVNDFQKGDIAEGYSVSREKKESFPLTVTSAQKNPTAFYLCASSKQGWHEQYFGPGTRLTVT.

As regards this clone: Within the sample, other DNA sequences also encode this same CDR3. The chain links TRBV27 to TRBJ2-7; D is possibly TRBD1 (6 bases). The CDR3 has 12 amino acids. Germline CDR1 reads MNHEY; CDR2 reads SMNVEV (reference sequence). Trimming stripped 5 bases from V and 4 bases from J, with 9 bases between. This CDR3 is CASSPTGYEQYF. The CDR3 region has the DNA TGTGCCAGCAGTCCGACAGGATACGAGCAGTACTTC.

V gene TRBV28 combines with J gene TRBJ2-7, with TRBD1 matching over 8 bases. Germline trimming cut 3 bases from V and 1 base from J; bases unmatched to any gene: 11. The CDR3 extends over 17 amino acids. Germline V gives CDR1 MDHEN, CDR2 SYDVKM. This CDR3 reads CASSLSGGGRNSYEQYF. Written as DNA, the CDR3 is TGTGCCAGCAGTTTGTCAGGGGGCGGCCGTAATTCCTACGAGCAGTACTTC.